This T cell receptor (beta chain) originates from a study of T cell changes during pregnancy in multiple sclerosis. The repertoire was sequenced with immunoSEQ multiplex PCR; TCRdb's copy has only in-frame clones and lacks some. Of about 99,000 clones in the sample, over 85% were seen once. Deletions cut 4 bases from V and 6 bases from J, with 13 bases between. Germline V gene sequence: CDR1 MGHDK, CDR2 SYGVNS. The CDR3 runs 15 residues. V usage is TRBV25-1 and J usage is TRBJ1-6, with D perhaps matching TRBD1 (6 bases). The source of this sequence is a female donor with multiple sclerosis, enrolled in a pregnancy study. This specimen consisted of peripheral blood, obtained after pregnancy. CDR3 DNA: TGTGCCAGCAGTGGCTACGGACAGTTTAATTCACCCCTCCACTTT. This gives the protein CASSGYGQFNSPLHF.